This is a list of T cell receptor beta chains from one sample in a study of vaccination effects on CD4 cells after COVID-19. Assay used: immunoSEQ multiplex PCR; TCRdb lists only in-frame clones, some missing. The sample has roughly 30,000 clones, roughly 70% seen once. These receptors' targets are unknown. The source was CD4+ T cells from PBMCs cultured with HCoV-NL63 spike peptides, collected after COVID-19 vaccination. These receptors all stem from a human donor who received a COVID-19 vaccine. Each CDR3 is given with its conserved first and last residue. A D gene is named only where the DNA matches it firmly. Expanded clones are given a class, and other clones once, few, many or no size at all.

j_call	d_call	clone_size	v_call	cdr3_aa	cdr3_nt
TRBJ2-5	.	.	TRBV18	CASSPSEEETQYF	TGTGCCAGCTCACCAAGCGAGGAAGAGACCCAGTACTTC
TRBJ1-1	.	.	TRBV19	CASSIRLRGGTEAFF	TGTGCCAGTAGTATACGTCTCAGGGGAGGTACTGAAGCTTTCTTT
TRBJ1-4	TRBD1	.	TRBV2	CASISENRGLEKLFF	TGTGCCAGCATTTCGGAGAACAGGGGGCTTGAAAAACTGTTTTTT
TRBJ1-1	TRBD1	medium-sized	TRBV5-1	CASSPTGGRTEAFF	TGCGCCAGCAGCCCGACAGGGGGACGCACTGAAGCTTTCTTT
TRBJ1-2	TRBD1	.	TRBV3-1/TRBV3-2	CASSQDSTGANYGYTF	TGTGCCAGCAGCCAAGATTCGACAGGGGCGAACTATGGCTACACCTTC
TRBJ1-1	TRBD1	.	TRBV5-1	CASSHSTGDTEAFF	TGCGCCAGCAGCCATTCTACAGGGGACACTGAAGCTTTCTTT
TRBJ2-7	.	.	TRBV10-3	CAIAREILSNYEQYF	TGTGCCATCGCCAGGGAGATTCTATCAAACTACGAGCAGTACTTC
TRBJ2-6	.	.	TRBV15	CATSRVLLVGANVLTF	TGTGCCACCAGCAGGGTCCTGTTGGTGGGGGCCAACGTCCTGACTTTC
TRBJ1-2	.	.	TRBV3-1/TRBV3-2	CASSQALGDGYTF	TGTGCCAGCAGCCAAGCCTTAGGGGACGGCTACACCTTC
TRBJ1-2	.	.	TRBV19	CASKSQGLGVYGYTF	TGTGCCAGTAAATCCCAGGGACTAGGGGTCTATGGCTACACCTTC
TRBJ2-2	.	.	TRBV19	CASSIFARLNTGELFF	TGTGCCAGTAGTATATTCGCTAGATTGAACACCGGGGAGCTGTTTTTT
TRBJ1-1	TRBD1	.	TRBV7-9	CATPGRGQGYEAFF	TGTGCCACCCCCGGCCGGGGACAGGGGTATGAAGCTTTCTTT
TRBJ1-3	.	.	TRBV19	CASRDSGNTIYF	TGTGCCAGTAGAGATTCTGGAAACACCATATATTTT
TRBJ1-5	.	.	TRBV14	CASSQKKGERPSNQPQHF	TGTGCCAGCAGCCAAAAAAAAGGGGAGCGGCCTAGCAATCAGCCCCAGCATTTT
TRBJ1-4	.	.	TRBV20-1	CSASSPGLSEKLFF	TGCAGTGCTAGTAGTCCAGGGCTTAGTGAAAAACTGTTTTTT
TRBJ2-5	.	.	TRBV5-4	CASSLGSKETQYF	TGTGCCAGCAGCTTGGGGTCGAAAGAGACCCAGTACTTC
TRBJ2-5	TRBD1	.	TRBV10-3	CAISEDRDRETQYF	TGTGCCATCAGTGAAGACAGGGATAGAGAGACCCAGTACTTC
TRBJ2-5	.	.	TRBV7-2	CASSLLTGTVMWTQYF	TGTGCCAGCAGCTTGTTGACCGGGACTGTCATGTGGACCCAGTACTTC
TRBJ2-1	TRBD2	.	TRBV4-1	CASSQLYGGAFNEQFF	TGCGCCAGCAGCCAATTATACGGGGGGGCCTTCAATGAGCAGTTCTTC
TRBJ2-7	.	.	TRBV5-6	CASSLRQLQYF	TGTGCCAGCAGCTTGCGGCAGTTACAGTACTTC
TRBJ1-1	.	.	TRBV4-1	CASSHDRQNTEAFF	TGCGCCAGCAGCCATGACAGACAGAACACTGAAGCTTTCTTT
TRBJ2-7	.	.	TRBV9	CASSVGGSFQSYEQYF	TGTGCCAGCAGCGTAGGGGGCAGTTTCCAATCCTACGAGCAGTACTTC
TRBJ1-3	.	.	TRBV19	CASSEAFSGNTIYF	TGTGCCAGTAGCGAGGCCTTCTCTGGAAACACCATATATTTT
TRBJ2-1	TRBD1	.	TRBV6-4	CASSHGQGWDEQFF	TGTGCCAGCAGTCACGGACAGGGGTGGGATGAGCAGTTCTTC
TRBJ1-4	TRBD1	once	TRBV7-2	CASSLENRGLEKLFF	TGTGCCAGCAGCTTAGAGAACAGGGGTCTTGAAAAACTGTTTTTT
TRBJ2-3	TRBD1	.	TRBV10-1	CASSEGTGATDTQYF	TGCGCCAGCAGTGAGGGGACAGGGGCCACAGATACGCAGTATTTT
TRBJ1-2	.	once	TRBV12-3/TRBV12-4	CASIEWPRGGYTF	TGTGCCAGCATTGAGTGGCCACGGGGTGGCTACACCTTC
TRBJ2-3	.	.	TRBV20-1	CSASGEDTQYF	TGCAGTGCTAGCGGGGAGGATACGCAGTATTTT
TRBJ2-5	.	.	TRBV18	CASSSQQEETQYF	TGTGCCAGCTCAAGCCAACAGGAAGAGACCCAGTACTTC
TRBJ1-2	TRBD1	few	TRBV3-1/TRBV3-2	CASSQDVRGQGYTF	TGTGCCAGCAGCCAAGATGTGAGGGGGCAGGGCTACACCTTC
TRBJ2-5	TRBD1	.	TRBV12-3/TRBV12-4	CASSWGQETQYF	TGTGCCAGCAGTTGGGGACAGGAGACCCAGTACTTC
TRBJ2-2	.	.	TRBV3-1/TRBV3-2	CASSQGHNTGELFF	TGTGCCAGCAGCCAGGGACACAACACCGGGGAGCTGTTTTTT
TRBJ2-5	.	.	TRBV9	CASSVMGGLQETQYF	TGTGCCAGCAGCGTGATGGGGGGCCTGCAAGAGACCCAGTACTTC
TRBJ1-1	.	once	TRBV5-1	CASSNKVEGTEAFF	TGCGCCAGCAGTAACAAGGTTGAGGGGACTGAAGCTTTCTTT
TRBJ1-1	.	.	TRBV3-1/TRBV3-2	CASSQGSRGTEAFF	TGTGCCAGCAGCCAAGGTTCACGGGGCACTGAAGCTTTCTTT
TRBJ2-1	.	few	TRBV5-8	CASSLGDVPSYNEQFF	TGTGCCAGCAGCTTGGGGGACGTCCCCTCCTACAATGAGCAGTTCTTC
TRBJ2-1	.	few	TRBV7-9	CARKIGPLYNEQFF	TGTGCCAGAAAAATAGGGCCCTTATACAATGAGCAGTTCTTC
TRBJ1-2	TRBD1	medium-sized	TRBV6-5	CASSKPGQGTYGYTF	TGTGCCAGCAGTAAACCGGGACAGGGGACCTATGGCTACACCTTC
TRBJ2-3	TRBD2	.	TRBV30	CAWSGGGTDTQYF	TGTGCCTGGAGTGGGGGAGGGACAGATACGCAGTATTTT
TRBJ2-7	.	.	TRBV28	CASTNPFARGFYEQYF	TGTGCCAGCACCAACCCTTTCGCCAGGGGTTTCTACGAGCAGTACTTC
TRBJ1-6	.	.	TRBV25-1	CASRVGTQASPLHF	TGTGCCAGCAGGGTCGGGACGCAGGCTTCACCCCTCCACTTT
TRBJ2-1	TRBD1	.	TRBV12-5	CASGLGTGLNEQFF	TGTGCTAGTGGTTTGGGGACAGGGCTGAATGAGCAGTTCTTC
TRBJ2-7	TRBD2	.	TRBV3-1/TRBV3-2	CASSQVAGARSYEQYF	TGTGCCAGCAGCCAAGTAGCGGGAGCTAGGTCCTACGAGCAGTACTTC
TRBJ2-3	.	.	TRBV5-1	CASSLSGGLSTDTQYF	TGCGCCAGCAGCTTGTCAGGGGGGCTCAGCACAGATACGCAGTATTTT
TRBJ2-7	.	.	TRBV3-1/TRBV3-2	CASSQGNLRSHEQYF	TGTGCCAGCAGCCAAGGAAACCTTAGAAGCCACGAGCAGTACTTC
TRBJ2-5	.	.	TRBV5-6	CASSFAGGLIETQYF	TGTGCCAGCAGCTTCGCCGGCGGGCTAATCGAGACCCAGTACTTC
TRBJ2-3	TRBD2	once	TRBV5-1	CASSLEPTSGSTDTQYF	TGCGCCAGCAGCTTGGAGCCTACTAGCGGTAGCACAGATACGCAGTATTTT
TRBJ1-1	.	few	TRBV7-9	CASSATYRDQAFF	TGTGCCAGCAGCGCTACGTACAGGGATCAAGCTTTCTTT
TRBJ2-3	TRBD2	.	TRBV9	CASSVARVAGATDTQYF	TGTGCCAGCAGCGTAGCCCGAGTAGCGGGGGCCACAGATACGCAGTATTTT
TRBJ2-4	TRBD1	.	TRBV7-6	CASSKWDRDSPMAKNIQYF	TGTGCCAGCAGCAAATGGGACAGGGATTCGCCAATGGCCAAAAACATTCAGTACTTC
TRBJ2-7	.	.	TRBV11-2	CASSLDQGWIYEQYF	TGTGCCAGCAGCTTAGATCAGGGTTGGATCTACGAGCAGTACTTC
TRBJ1-5	.	large	TRBV5-1	CASSSGQNQPQHF	TGCGCCAGCAGCTCCGGACAGAATCAGCCCCAGCATTTT
TRBJ1-5	TRBD1	once	TRBV19	CASSFGWTGNQPQHF	TGTGCCAGTAGTTTCGGATGGACAGGGAATCAGCCCCAGCATTTT
TRBJ2-5	.	.	TRBV11-2	CASSLVTETQYF	TGTGCCAGCAGCTTAGTAACAGAGACCCAGTACTTC
TRBJ2-3	.	.	TRBV7-9	CASSHPDTQYF	TGTGCCAGCAGCCATCCAGATACGCAGTATTTT
TRBJ1-4	TRBD1	.	TRBV7-9	CASSYSQGANFFEKLFF	TGTGCCAGCAGCTACTCTCAGGGGGCGAATTTTTTTGAAAAACTGTTTTTT
TRBJ2-3	.	.	TRBV5-1	CASRDWADTQYF	TGCGCCAGCAGGGATTGGGCAGATACGCAGTATTTT
TRBJ1-3	.	.	TRBV11-2	CASSLLRRSSGNTIYF	TGTGCCAGCAGCTTACTGCGGCGAAGCTCTGGAAACACCATATATTTT
TRBJ2-6	TRBD1	.	TRBV19	CASSQGAGANVLTF	TGTGCCAGTAGCCAGGGGGCTGGGGCCAACGTCCTGACTTTC